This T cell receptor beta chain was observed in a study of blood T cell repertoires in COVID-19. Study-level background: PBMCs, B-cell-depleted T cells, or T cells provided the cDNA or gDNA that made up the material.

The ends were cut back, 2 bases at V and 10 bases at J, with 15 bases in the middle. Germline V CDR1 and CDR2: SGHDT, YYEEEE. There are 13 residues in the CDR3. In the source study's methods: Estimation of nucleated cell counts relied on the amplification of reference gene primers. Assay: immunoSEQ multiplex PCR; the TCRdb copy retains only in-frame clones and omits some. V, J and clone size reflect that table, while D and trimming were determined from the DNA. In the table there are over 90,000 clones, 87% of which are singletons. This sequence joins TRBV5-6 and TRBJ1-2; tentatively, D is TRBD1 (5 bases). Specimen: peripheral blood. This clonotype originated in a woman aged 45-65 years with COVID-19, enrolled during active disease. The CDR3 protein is CASSFWQGATYTF. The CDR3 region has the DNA TGTGCCAGCAGCTTTTGGCAGGGTGCGACCTACACCTTC.